This is a list of T cell receptor beta chains from one sample in a study of cytomegalovirus exposure and HLA in healthy donors. The repertoire was sequenced with immunoSEQ multiplex PCR; TCRdb's copy has only in-frame clones and lacks some. Among about 160,000 clones listed, 60% to 80% were seen once. The sample consisted of PBMCs. These receptors came from a woman between 45 and 60 years old in good health and CMV-seropositive. Each CDR3 is given with its conserved first and last residue. The D gene is left open where the match is weak. Size values are once, few and many counts, or a class for expanded clones, and some rows have none.

>TRBD2|TRBJ2-7|-|TRBV2
TGTGCCAGCAGTGAAGGGGGGCTAGCGGGTTACGAGCAGTACTTC
CASSEGGLAGYEQYF
>-|TRBJ2-5|few|TRBV5-4
TGTGCCAGCAGCTTGGGAGCAGACTTACAAGAGACCCAGTACTTC
CASSLGADLQETQYF
>-|TRBJ1-3|-|TRBV19
TGTGCCAGTTCATTCGACAGGCCTTACTCTGGAAACACCATATATTTT
CASSFDRPYSGNTIYF
>-|TRBJ1-4|-|TRBV2
TGTGCCAGCAGTCTTGAAGACACGGTTAATGAAAAACTGTTTTTT
CASSLEDTVNEKLFF
>-|TRBJ2-1|-|TRBV9
TGTGCCAGCAGCGTAGGGGCAGGGGAAAGCAATGAGCAGTTCTTC
CASSVGAGESNEQFF
>TRBD1|TRBJ1-5|-|TRBV7-2
TGTGCCAGCAGCTTAGGACAGGGGGATCAGCCCCAGCATTTT
CASSLGQGDQPQHF
>TRBD1|TRBJ1-1|-|TRBV19
TGTGCCAGTAGTGGGACAGACAAAGAAGCTTTCTTT
CASSGTDKEAFF
>-|TRBJ1-1|-|TRBV4-2
TGTGCCAGCAGCCAGAGCCTCAGGGGATCAATGAACACTGAAGCTTTCTTT
CASSQSLRGSMNTEAFF
>TRBD1|TRBJ1-6|-|TRBV19
TGTGCCAGTAGCCGGGACAGGGGGTTTCTCGTAAATCGTTCACCCCTCCACTTT
CASSRDRGFLVNRSPLHF
>TRBD2|TRBJ2-3|once|TRBV5-1
TGCGCCAGCCAGCGGGGGGGGAGCACAGATACGCAGTATTTT
CASQRGGSTDTQYF
>-|TRBJ2-5|-|TRBV9
TGTGCCAGCAGCGCCGGACAGCCGGGCGGGACCCAGTACTTC
CASSAGQPGGTQYF
>TRBD1|TRBJ1-5|once|TRBV6-5
TGTGCCAGCGGCGGACAGGGTGTCAATCAGCCCCAGCATTTT
CASGGQGVNQPQHF
>-|TRBJ1-1|-|TRBV4-3
TGCGCCAGCAGCCAAGAGGTAGGGGGGGCAACTGAAGCTTTCTTT
CASSQEVGGATEAFF
>TRBD1|TRBJ2-1|-|TRBV30
TGTGCCTGGAGTGGAAACCCGGGACAGTCCTACAATGAGCAGTTCTTC
CAWSGNPGQSYNEQFF
>-|TRBJ2-7|few|TRBV6-1
TGTGCCAGCGGTGGCGGAAGCTACGAGCAGTACTTC
CASGGGSYEQYF
>-|TRBJ2-7|many|TRBV18
TGTGCCAGCTCACTTCAGGGATACGGCTACGAGCAGTACTTC
CASSLQGYGYEQYF
>-|TRBJ1-5|-|TRBV25-1
TGTGCCAGCAGGGGGAACAGGGACAATCAGCCCCAGCATTTT
CASRGNRDNQPQHF
>TRBD1|TRBJ1-2|-|TRBV5-1
TGCGCCAGCAGTTCCGGGACAGGGACTAACTATGGCTACACCTTC
CASSSGTGTNYGYTF
>TRBD2|TRBJ2-3|-|TRBV5-4
TGTGCCAGCAGCTTGGGGAGGGAGGGGGATACGCAGTATTTT
CASSLGREGDTQYF
>-|TRBJ2-3|-|TRBV5-8
TGTGCCAGCAGTCGTGGCACAGATACGCAGTATTTT
CASSRGTDTQYF
>-|TRBJ2-7|-|TRBV25-1
TGTGCCACCTCAAGGGGGGGCAGCGACGAGCAGTACTTC
CATSRGGSDEQYF
>-|TRBJ1-4|-|TRBV12-5
TGTGCTAGTGGTTTGGGGGGCGCGGTATATGAAAAACTGTTTTTT
CASGLGGAVYEKLFF